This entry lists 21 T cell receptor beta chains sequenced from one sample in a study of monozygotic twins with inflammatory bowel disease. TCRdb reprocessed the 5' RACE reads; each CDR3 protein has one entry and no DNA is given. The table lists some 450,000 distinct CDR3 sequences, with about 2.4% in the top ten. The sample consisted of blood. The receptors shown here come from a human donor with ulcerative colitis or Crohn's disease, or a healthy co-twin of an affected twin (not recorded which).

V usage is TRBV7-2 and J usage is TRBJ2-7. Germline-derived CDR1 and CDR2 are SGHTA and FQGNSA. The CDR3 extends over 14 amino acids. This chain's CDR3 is CASSHSGRAYEQYF.

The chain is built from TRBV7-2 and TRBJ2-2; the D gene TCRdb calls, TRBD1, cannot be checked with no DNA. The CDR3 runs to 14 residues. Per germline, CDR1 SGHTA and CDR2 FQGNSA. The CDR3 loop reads CASRDRANTGELFF.

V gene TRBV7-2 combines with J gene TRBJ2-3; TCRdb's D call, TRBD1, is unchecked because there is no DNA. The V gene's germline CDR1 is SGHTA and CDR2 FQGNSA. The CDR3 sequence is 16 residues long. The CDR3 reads CASSAHRGLRTDTQYF.

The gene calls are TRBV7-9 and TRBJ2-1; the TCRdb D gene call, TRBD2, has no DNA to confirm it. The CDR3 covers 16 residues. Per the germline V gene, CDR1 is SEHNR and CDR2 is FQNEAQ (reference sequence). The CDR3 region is CASSSRPAGGNNEQFF. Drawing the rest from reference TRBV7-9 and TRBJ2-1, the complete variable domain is DTGVSQNPRHKITKRGQNVTFRCDPISEHNRLYWYRQTLGQGPEFLTYFQNEAQLEKSRLLSDRFSAERPKGSFSTLEIQRTEQGDSAMYLCASSSRPAGGNNEQFFGPGTRLTVL.

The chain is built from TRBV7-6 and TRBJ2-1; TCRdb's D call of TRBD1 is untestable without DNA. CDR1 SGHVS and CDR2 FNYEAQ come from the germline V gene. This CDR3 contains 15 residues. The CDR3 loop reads CASILSASGPGGQFF.

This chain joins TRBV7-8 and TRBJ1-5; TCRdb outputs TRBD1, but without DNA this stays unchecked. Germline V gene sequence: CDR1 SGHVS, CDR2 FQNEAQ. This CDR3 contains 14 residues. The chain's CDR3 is CASSSGTLNQPQHF. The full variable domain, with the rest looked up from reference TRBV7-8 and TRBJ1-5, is GAGVSQSPRYKVAKRGQDVALRCDPISGHVSLFWYQQALGQGPEFLTYFQNEAQLDKSGLPSDRFFAERPEGSVSTLKIQRTQQEDSAVYLCASSSGTLNQPQHFGDGTRLSIL.

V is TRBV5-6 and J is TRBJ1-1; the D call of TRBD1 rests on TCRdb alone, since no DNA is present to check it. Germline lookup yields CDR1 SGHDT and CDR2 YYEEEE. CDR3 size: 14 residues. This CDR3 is CASSKDMGDRAAFF. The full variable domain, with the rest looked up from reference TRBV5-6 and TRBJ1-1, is DAGVTQSPTHLIKTRGQQVTLRCSPKSGHDTVSWYQQALGQGPQFIFQYYEEEERQRGNFPDRFSGHQFPNYSSELNVNALLLGDSALYLCASSKDMGDRAAFFGQGTRLTVV.

CDR3 residues: CSTVLSNTEAFF. V and J are TRBV29-1 and TRBJ1-1. The CDR3 has 12 amino acids. Germline V gene sequence: CDR1 SQVTM, CDR2 ANQGSEA.

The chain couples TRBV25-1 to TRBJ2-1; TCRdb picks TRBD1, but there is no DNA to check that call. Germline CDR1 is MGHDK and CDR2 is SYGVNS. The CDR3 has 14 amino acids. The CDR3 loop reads CASRTGGGYNEQFF. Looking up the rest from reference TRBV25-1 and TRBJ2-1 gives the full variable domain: EADIYQTPRYLVIGTGKKITLECSQTMGHDKMYWYQQDPGMELHLIHYSYGVNSTEKGDLSSESTVSRIRTEHFPLTLESARPSHTSQYLCASRTGGGYNEQFFGPGTRLTVL.

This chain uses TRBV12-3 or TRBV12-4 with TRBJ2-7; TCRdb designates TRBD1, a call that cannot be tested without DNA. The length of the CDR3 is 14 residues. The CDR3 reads CASSFGGYSYEQYF.

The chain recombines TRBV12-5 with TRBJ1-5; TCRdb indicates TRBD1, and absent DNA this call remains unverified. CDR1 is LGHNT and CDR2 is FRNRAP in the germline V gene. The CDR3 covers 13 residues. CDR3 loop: CASGWTGDQPQHF.

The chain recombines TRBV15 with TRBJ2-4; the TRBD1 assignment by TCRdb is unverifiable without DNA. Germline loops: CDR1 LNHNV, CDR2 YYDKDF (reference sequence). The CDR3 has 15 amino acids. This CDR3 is CATSRDDRGKNIQYF.

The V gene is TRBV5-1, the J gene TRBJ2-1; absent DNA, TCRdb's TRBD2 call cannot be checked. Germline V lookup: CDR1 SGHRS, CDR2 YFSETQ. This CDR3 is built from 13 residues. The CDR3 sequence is CASSLAAGGPHFF.

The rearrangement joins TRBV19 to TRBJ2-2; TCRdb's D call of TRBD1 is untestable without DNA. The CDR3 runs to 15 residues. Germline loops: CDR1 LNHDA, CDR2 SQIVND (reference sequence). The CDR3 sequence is CASSIGTGFAGELFF.

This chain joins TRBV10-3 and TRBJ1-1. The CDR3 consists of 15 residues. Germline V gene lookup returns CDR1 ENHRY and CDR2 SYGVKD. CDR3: CAISESFGPNTEAFF.

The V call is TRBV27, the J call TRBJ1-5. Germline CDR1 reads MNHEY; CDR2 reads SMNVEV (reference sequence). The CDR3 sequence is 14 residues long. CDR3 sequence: CASSLRGSNQPQHF.

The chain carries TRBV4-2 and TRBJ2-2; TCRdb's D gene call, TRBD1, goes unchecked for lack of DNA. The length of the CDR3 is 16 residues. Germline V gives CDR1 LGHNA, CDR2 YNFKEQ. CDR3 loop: CASSQPQGALLGELFF.

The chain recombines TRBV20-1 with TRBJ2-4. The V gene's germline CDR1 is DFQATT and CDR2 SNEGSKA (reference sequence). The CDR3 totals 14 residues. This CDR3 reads CSARDPGRWSIQYF.

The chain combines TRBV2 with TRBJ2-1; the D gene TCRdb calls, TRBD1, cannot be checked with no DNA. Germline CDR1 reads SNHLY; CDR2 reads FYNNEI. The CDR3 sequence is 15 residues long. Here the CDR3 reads CASIPWAGANNEQFF.

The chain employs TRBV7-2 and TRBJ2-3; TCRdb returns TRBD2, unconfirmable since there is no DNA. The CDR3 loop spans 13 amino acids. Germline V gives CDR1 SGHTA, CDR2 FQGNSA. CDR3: CASSLTVPDTQYF.

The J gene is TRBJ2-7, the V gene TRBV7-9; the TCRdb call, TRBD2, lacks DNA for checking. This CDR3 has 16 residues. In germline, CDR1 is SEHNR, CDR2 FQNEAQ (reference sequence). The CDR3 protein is CASSLGLYLGDYEQYF.